This T cell receptor beta chain comes out of a study of shared clonotypes between healthy human individuals. Overall study findings and caveats: The sampled material consisted only of blood, and tissue repertoires are likely to differ.

Ten immunoSEQ deep assay plates were used to sequence the DNA of unsorted PBMCs. Using immunoSEQ multiplex PCR, the repertoire was profiled, and TCRdb retains in-frame clones only, with some absent. The sample holds around 530,000 clones, roughly four fifths seen once. A word on this clone: The antigen remains unidentified.

V was clipped by 6 bases and J by 0 bases, with 16 bases between them. This CDR3 region has 16 residues. Germline assignment: CDR1 MDHEN and CDR2 SYDVKM. This sequence was found in a woman between 35 and 50 years old in good health. Some clones in this sample may be carry-over from other donors' samples. The chain uses TRBV28 and TRBJ2-3; D could derive from TRBD1 or TRBD2 (5 bases each). Sequencing was carried out using PBMCs. CDR3 bases: TGTGCCAGCAGACAGGAGGAGCTAGCTAGCACAGATACGCAGTATTTT. This translates into CASRQEELASTDTQYF.